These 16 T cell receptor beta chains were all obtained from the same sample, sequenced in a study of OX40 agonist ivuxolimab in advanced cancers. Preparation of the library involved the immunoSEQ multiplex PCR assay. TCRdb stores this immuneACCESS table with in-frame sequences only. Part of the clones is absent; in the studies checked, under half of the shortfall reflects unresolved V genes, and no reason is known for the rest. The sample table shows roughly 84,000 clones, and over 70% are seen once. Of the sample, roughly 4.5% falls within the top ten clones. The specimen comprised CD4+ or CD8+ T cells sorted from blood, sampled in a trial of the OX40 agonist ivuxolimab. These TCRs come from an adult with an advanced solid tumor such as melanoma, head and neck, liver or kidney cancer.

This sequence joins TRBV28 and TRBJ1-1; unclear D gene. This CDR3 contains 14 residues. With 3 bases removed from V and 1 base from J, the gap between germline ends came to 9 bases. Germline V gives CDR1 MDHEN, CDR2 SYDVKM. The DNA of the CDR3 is TGTGCCAGCAGTTTCCCCACCCGGAACACTGAAGCTTTCTTT. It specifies CASSFPTRNTEAFF.

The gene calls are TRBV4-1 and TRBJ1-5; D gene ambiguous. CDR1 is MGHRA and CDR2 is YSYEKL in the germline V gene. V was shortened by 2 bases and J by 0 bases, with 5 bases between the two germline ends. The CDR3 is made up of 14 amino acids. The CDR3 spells CASSQLPSNQPQHF. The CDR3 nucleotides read TGCGCCAGCAGCCAACTACCTAGCAATCAGCCCCAGCATTTT.

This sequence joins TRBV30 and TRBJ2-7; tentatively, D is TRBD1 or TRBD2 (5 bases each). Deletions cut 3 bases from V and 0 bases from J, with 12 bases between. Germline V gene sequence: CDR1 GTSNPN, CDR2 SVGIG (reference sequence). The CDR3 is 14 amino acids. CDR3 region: CAWRESGTSYEQYF. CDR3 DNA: TGTGCCTGGAGGGAATCCGGGACCTCCTACGAGCAGTACTTC.

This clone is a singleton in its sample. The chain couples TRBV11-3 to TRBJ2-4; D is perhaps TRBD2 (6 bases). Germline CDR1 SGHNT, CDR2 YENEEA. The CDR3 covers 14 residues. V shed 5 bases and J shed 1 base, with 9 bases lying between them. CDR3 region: CASSGGGAKNIQYF. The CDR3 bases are TGTGCCAGCAGCGGTGGGGGGGCCAAAAACATTCAGTACTTC.

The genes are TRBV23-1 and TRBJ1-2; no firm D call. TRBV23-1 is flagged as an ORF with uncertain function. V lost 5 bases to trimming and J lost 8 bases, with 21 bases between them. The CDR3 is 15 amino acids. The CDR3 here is CASSYPAARFRGYTF. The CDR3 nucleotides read TGCGCCAGCAGTTACCCAGCGGCCAGGTTTCGGGGCTACACCTTC.

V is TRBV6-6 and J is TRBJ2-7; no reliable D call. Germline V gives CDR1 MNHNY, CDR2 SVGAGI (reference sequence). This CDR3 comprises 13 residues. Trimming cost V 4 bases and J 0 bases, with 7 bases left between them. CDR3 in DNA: TGTGCCAGCAGTTCCGGATACTCCTACGAGCAGTACTTC. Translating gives CASSSGYSYEQYF.

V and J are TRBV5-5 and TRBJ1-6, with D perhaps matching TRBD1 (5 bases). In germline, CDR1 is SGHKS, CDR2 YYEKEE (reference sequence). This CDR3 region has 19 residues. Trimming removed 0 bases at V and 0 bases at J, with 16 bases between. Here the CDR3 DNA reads TGTGCCAGCAGCTTGGGGCCGACAGATCCCAGCTCCTATAATTCACCCCTCCACTTT. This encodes CASSLGPTDPSSYNSPLHF. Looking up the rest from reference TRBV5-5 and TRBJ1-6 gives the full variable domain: DAGVTQSPTHLIKTRGQQVTLRCSPISGHKSVSWYQQVLGQGPQFIFQYYEKEERGRGNFPDRFSARQFPNYSSELNVNALLLGDSALYLCASSLGPTDPSSYNSPLHFGNGTRLTVT.

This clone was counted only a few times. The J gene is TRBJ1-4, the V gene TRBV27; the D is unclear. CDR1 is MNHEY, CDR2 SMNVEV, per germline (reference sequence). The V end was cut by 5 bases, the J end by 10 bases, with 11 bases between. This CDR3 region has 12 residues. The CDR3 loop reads CASSLQRGKLFF. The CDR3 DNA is TGTGCCAGCAGTCTACAGAGAGGAAAACTGTTTTTT.

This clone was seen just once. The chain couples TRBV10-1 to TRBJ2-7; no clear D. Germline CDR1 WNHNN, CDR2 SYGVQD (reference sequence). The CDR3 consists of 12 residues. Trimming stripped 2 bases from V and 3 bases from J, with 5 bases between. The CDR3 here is CASSEDGYEQYF. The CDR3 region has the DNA TGCGCCAGCAGTGAGGACGGCTACGAGCAGTACTTC.

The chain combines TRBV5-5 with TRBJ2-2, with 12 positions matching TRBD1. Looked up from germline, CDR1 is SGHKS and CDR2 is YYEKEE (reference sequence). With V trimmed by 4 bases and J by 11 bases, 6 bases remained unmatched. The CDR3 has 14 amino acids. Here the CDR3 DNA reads TGTGCCAGCAGCCCCGGGACAGGGGGCGCTGAGCTGTTTTTT. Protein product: CASSPGTGGAELFF.

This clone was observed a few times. CDR3 residues: CASSLAAQETQYF. Written as DNA, the CDR3 is TGTGCCAGCAGCTTGGCGGCACAAGAGACCCAGTACTTC. This chain uses TRBV5-6 with TRBJ2-5; D uncertain. The V and J ends lost 0 bases and 2 bases respectively, with 5 bases between them. In germline, CDR1 is SGHDT, CDR2 YYEEEE. CDR3 length: 13 residues.

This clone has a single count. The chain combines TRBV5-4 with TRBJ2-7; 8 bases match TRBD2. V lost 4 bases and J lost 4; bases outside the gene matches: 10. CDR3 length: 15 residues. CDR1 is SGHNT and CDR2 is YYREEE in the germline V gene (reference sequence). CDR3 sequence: CASSQTSGSAYEQYF. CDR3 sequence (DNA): TGTGCCAGCAGCCAAACGAGCGGGAGTGCGTACGAGCAGTACTTC.

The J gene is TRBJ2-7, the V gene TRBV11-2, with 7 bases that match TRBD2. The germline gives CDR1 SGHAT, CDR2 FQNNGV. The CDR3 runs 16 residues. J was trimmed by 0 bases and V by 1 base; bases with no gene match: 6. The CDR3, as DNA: TGTGCCAGCAGCTTAGTACTAGCGAGTCCCTCCTACGAGCAGTACTTC. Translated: CASSLVLASPSYEQYF.

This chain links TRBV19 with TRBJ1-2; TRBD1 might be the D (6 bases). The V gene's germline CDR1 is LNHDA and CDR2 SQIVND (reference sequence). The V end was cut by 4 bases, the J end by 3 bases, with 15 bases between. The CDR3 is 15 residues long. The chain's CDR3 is CASSTHKTGYYGYTF. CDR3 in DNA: TGTGCCAGTAGTACCCACAAGACAGGATACTATGGCTACACCTTC.

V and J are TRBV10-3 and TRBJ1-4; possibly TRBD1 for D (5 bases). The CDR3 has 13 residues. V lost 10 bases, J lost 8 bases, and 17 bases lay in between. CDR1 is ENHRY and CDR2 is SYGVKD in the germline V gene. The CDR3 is CATNGGLGEKLFF. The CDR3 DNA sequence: TGTGCCACCAATGGGGGTTTGGGCGAAAAACTGTTTTTT.

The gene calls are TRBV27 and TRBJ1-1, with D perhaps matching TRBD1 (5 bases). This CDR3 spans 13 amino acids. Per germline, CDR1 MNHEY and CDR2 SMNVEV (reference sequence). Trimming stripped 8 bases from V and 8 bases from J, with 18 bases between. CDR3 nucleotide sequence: TGTGCCAGCTTGCCCTCCTTATCAGGGGAAGCTTTCTTT. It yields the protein CASLPSLSGEAFF.